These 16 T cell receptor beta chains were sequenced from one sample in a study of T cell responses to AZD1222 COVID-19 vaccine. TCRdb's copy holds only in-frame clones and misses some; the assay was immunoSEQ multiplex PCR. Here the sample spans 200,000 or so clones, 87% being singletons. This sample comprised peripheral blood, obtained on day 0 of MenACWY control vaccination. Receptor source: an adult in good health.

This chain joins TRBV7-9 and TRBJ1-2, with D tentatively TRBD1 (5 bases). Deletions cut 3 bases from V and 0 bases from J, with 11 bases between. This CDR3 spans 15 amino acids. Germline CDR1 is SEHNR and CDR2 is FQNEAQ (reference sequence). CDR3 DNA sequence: TGTGCCAGCAGCTTGTCTGGGGACCCTAACTATGGCTACACCTTC. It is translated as CASSLSGDPNYGYTF.

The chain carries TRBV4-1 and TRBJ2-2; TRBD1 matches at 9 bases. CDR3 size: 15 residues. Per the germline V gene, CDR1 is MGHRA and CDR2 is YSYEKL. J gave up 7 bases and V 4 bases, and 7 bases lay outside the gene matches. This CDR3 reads CASSPTQGADGELFF. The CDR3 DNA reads TGCGCCAGCAGCCCAACACAGGGGGCCGACGGGGAGCTGTTTTTT.

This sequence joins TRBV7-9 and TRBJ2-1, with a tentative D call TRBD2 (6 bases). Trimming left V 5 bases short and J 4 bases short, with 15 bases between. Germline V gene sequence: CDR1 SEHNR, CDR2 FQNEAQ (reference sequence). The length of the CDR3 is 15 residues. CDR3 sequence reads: CASSEQLEGYNEQFF. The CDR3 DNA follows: TGTGCCAGCAGCGAACAACTGGAGGGGTACAATGAGCAGTTCTTC.

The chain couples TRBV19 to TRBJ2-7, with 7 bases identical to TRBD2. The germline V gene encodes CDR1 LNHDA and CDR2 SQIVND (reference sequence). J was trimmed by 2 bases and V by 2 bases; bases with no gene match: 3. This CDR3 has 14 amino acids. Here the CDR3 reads CASSIQRGAYEQYF. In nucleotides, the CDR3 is TGTGCCAGTAGTATACAGCGGGGAGCCTACGAGCAGTACTTC.

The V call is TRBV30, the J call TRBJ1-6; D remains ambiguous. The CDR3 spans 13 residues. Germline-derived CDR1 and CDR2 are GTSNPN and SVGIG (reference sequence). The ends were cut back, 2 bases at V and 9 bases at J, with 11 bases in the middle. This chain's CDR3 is CAWSPYRGSPLHF. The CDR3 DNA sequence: TGTGCCTGGAGTCCATATCGTGGTTCACCCCTCCACTTT.

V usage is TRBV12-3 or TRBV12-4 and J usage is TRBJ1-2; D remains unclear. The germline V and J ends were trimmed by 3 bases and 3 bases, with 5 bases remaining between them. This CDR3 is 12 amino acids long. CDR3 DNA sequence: TGTGCCAGCAGTTTTACGGACTATGGCTACACCTTC. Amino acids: CASSFTDYGYTF.

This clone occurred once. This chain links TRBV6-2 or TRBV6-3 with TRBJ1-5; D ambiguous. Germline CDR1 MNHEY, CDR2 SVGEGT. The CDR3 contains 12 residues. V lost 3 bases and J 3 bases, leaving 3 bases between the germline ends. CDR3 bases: TGTGCCAGCAGTTATGTCAATCAGCCCCAGCATTTT. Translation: CASSYVNQPQHF.

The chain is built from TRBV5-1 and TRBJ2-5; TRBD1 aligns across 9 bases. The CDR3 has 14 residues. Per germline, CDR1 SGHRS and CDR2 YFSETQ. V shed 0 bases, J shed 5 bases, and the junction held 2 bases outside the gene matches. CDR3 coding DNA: TGCGCCAGCAGCTTGGGGACAGGGGATGAGACCCAGTACTTC. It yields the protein CASSLGTGDETQYF.

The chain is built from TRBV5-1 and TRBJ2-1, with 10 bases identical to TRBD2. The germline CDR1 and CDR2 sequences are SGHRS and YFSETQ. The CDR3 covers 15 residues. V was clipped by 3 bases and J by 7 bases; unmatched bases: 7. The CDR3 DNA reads TGCGCCAGCAGCTCGAGCGGGGGGGCTAGAAATGAGCAGTTCTTC. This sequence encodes CASSSSGGARNEQFF.

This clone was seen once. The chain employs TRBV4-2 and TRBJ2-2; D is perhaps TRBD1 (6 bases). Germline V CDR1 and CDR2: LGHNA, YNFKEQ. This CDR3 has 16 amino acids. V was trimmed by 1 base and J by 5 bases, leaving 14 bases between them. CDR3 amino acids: CASSQAGRGETGELFF. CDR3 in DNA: TGTGCCAGCAGCCAAGCGGGCAGGGGAGAAACCGGGGAGCTGTTTTTT.

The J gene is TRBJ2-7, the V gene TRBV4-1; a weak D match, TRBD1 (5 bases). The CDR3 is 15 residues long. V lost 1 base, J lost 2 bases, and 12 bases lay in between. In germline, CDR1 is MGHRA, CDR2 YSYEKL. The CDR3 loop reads CASSQAWLGPYEQYF. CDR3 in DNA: TGCGCCAGCAGCCAAGCCTGGTTGGGGCCCTACGAGCAGTACTTC.

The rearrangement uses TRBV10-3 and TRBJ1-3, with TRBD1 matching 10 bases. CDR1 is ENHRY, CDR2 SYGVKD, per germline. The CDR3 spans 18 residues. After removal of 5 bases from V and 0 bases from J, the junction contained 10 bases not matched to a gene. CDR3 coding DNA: TGTGCCATCAGTCCCGGGGGGACAGGGGAAAACTCTGGAAACACCATATATTTT. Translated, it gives CAISPGGTGENSGNTIYF.

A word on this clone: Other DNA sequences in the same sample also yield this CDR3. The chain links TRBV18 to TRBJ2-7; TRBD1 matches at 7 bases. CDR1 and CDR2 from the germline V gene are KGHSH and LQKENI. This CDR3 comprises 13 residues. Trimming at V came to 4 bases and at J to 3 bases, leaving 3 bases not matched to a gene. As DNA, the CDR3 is TGTGCCAGCTCACGACGGGACAGCTACGAGCAGTACTTC. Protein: CASSRRDSYEQYF.

The CDR3 spells CAINSQGRDEQYF. CDR3 bases: TGTGCCATCAACTCACAGGGGAGGGACGAGCAGTACTTC. The chain carries TRBV10-3 and TRBJ2-7, with D perhaps matching TRBD1 or TRBD2 (7 bases each). The CDR3 totals 13 residues. V was pared by 7 bases and J by 5 bases, with 15 bases between. Germline V lookup: CDR1 ENHRY, CDR2 SYGVKD.

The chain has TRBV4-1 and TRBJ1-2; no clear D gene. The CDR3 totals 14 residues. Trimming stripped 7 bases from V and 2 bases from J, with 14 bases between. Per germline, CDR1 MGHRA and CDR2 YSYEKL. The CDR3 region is CASTWAGENYGYTF. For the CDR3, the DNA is TGCGCCAGCACCTGGGCAGGAGAAAACTATGGCTACACCTTC.

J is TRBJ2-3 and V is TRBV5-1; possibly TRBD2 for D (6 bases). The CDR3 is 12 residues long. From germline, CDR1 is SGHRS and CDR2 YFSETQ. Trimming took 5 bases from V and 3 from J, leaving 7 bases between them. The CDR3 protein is CASREGTDTQYF. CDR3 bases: TGCGCCAGCAGGGAGGGGACAGATACGCAGTATTTT.